This T cell receptor (beta chain) is from a study of blood T cell repertoires in COVID-19. Overall study: From the United States, Italy and Spain came samples of acute and convalescent COVID-19.

In the original workflow: Estimation of nucleated cell counts relied on the amplification of reference gene primers. Here immunoSEQ multiplex PCR was the method, and the copy in TCRdb shows in-frame clones only, minus some. V and J calls and clone size are those listed in that table; D and trimming were worked out from the DNA. This sample has roughly 300,000 clones, with about 82% found just once. V trimming: 6 bases; J trimming: 12 bases; junction bases outside the gene matches: 7. Germline V lookup: CDR1 MNHEY, CDR2 SMNVEV (reference sequence). The CDR3 extends over 12 amino acids. The specimen was peripheral blood. The sequence came from a human donor in a cohort sampled during active COVID-19. The chain has TRBV27 and TRBJ1-4; 7 bases match TRBD1. Here the CDR3 reads CASRDRRWELFF. DNA of the CDR3: TGTGCCAGCAGGGACAGGCGGTGGGAACTGTTTTTT.